The clone carrying this T cell receptor (beta chain) was seen repeatedly, ten times or more. The V end was cut by 0 bases, the J end by 3 bases, with 10 bases between. The length of the CDR3 is 15 residues. From germline, CDR1 is MNHEY and CDR2 SVGAGI. The entry originates in a study of identical twins. TCRdb reanalysed the 5' RACE reads using MiXCR and keeps one entry per CDR3 protein. The repertoire holds roughly 350,000 distinct CDR3 sequences, with roughly 12% as singletons. Another study also made use of these data, one on yellow fever vaccine responses in identical twins.

The chain recombines TRBV6-5 with TRBJ2-3; the D gene is possibly TRBD2 (6 bases). This clonotype was obtained from a woman between 18 and 29 years old in good health. The specimen was CD8+ T cells sorted from blood. CDR3 region: CASSYSSGTTDTQYF. The DNA of the CDR3 is TGTGCCAGCAGTTACTCCTCCGGGACTACAGATACGCAGTATTTT.